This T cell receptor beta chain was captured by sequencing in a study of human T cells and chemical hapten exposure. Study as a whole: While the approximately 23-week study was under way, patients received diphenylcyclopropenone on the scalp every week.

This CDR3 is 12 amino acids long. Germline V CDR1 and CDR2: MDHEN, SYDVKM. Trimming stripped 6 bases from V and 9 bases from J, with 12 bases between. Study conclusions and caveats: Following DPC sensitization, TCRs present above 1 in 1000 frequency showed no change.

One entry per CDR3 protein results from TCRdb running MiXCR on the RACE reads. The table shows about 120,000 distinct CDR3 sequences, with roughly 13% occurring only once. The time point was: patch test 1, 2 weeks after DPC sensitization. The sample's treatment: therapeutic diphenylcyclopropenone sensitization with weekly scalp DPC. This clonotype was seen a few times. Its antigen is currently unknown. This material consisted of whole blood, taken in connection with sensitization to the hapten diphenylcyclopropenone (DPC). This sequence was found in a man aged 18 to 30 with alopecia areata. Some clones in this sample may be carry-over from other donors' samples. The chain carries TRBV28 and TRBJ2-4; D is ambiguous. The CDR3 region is CASSLPSGIQYF. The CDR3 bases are TGTGCCAGCAGCCTCCCCAGTGGCATTCAGTACTTC.